These 13 T cell receptor beta chains share one sample of origin, sequenced in a study of sequential checkpoint blockade in melanoma. The treatment denotes: randomized to nivolumab then ipilimumab (arm A) or the reverse (arm B). The method was immunoSEQ multiplex PCR; TCRdb's version includes in-frame clones alone and lacks a portion of them. The table lists about 19,000 clones, 83% of them singletons. Sequencing used CD8+ T cells sorted from blood (inferred from file names), obtained from a patient given nivolumab and ipilimumab in sequence. The receptor set was obtained from a human donor with melanoma.

V is TRBV14 and J is TRBJ1-1; the D gene is possibly TRBD1 (6 bases). V was cut by 8 bases and J by 10 bases, with 20 bases left in between. There are 13 residues in the CDR3. Germline V gives CDR1 SGHDN, CDR2 FVKESK. The CDR3 DNA follows: TGTGCCAGCCAACCCCAGGGGTTGAATCGAGCTTTCTTT. It encodes CASQPQGLNRAFF.

The J gene is TRBJ2-1, the V gene TRBV27; 10 bases fit TRBD2. The CDR3 has 16 amino acids. V shed 6 bases and J 6 bases; nucleotides not matched to a gene: 11. Germline V CDR1 and CDR2: MNHEY, SMNVEV (reference sequence). CDR3 nucleotides: TGTGCCAGCAGCACACAGACGGGACTAGCGCTCAATGAGCAGTTCTTC. Residues: CASSTQTGLALNEQFF.

The V call is TRBV27, the J call TRBJ2-7; D possibly corresponds to TRBD2 (6 bases). V was trimmed by 3 bases and J by 3 bases, leaving 27 bases between them. CDR1 is MNHEY and CDR2 is SMNVEV in the germline V gene (reference sequence). The CDR3 totals 19 residues. Here the CDR3 reads CASSFYPPRVAGKFYEQYF. CDR3 DNA: TGTGCCAGCAGTTTTTACCCACCCCGTGTGGCGGGGAAGTTCTACGAGCAGTACTTC.

CDR3 coding DNA: TGTGCCAGCAGTTTAAGTCTAGCGGGGTTAGGCGAGCAGTACTTC. Its translation: CASSLSLAGLGEQYF. V usage is TRBV27 and J usage is TRBJ2-5; TRBD2 aligns across 9 bases. The J call may be wrong; the DNA end is better matched by TRBJ2-7. This CDR3 is 15 amino acids long. Germline values: CDR1 MNHEY, CDR2 SMNVEV (reference sequence).

The V and J genes are TRBV5-1 and TRBJ2-5; 10 bases are a match to TRBD2. Germline V lookup: CDR1 SGHRS, CDR2 YFSETQ. J was trimmed by 3 bases and V by 0 bases; bases with no gene match: 8. The CDR3 length is 17 residues. The CDR3 protein is CASSLGPGLAAEETQYF. CDR3 DNA: TGCGCCAGCAGCTTGGGCCCCGGACTAGCGGCAGAAGAGACCCAGTACTTC.

The J gene is TRBJ1-5, the V gene TRBV28; 8 bases align to TRBD1. Germline CDR1 reads MDHEN; CDR2 reads SYDVKM. The CDR3 has 14 residues. V trimming: 10 bases; J trimming: 7 bases; junction bases outside the gene matches: 12. The DNA for the CDR3 is TGTGCCATCTTTCTCGACAGGGGTGGCCAGCCCCAGCATTTT. The encoded protein is CAIFLDRGGQPQHF. The full variable domain, rest sourced from reference TRBV28 and TRBJ1-5, is DVKVTQSSRYLVKRTGEKVFLECVQDMDHENMFWYRQDPGLGLRLIYFSYDVKMKEKGDIPEGYSVSREKKERFSLILESASTNQTSMYLCAIFLDRGGQPQHFGDGTRLSIL.

V gene TRBV6-5 combines with J gene TRBJ2-5, with no clear D. The J call may be incorrect, as the DNA end agrees better with TRBJ2-7. The CDR3 spans 14 residues. The germline gives CDR1 MNHEY, CDR2 SVGAGI. The CDR3 nucleotides read TGTGCCAGCAGTGCCCTAGTTCGGTCCTACGAGCAGTACTTC. This encodes CASSALVRSYEQYF.

The chain is built from TRBV7-3 and TRBJ2-1; TRBD1 is a possible D gene (6 bases). The CDR3 runs to 15 residues. Trimming shortened V by 2 bases and J by 5 bases, and 13 bases separated the two germline ends. CDR1 is SGHTA, CDR2 FQGTGA, per germline. In DNA, the CDR3 is TGTGCCAGCAGCTTATCCGGGACAAAACACAATGAGCAGTTCTTC. As protein: CASSLSGTKHNEQFF.

The chain uses TRBV7-2 and TRBJ1-1, with a weak D call TRBD1 (6 bases). Germline CDR1 reads SGHTA; CDR2 reads FQGNSA. With 6 bases removed from V and 4 bases from J, the gap between germline ends came to 12 bases. The CDR3 has 13 amino acids. CDR3 DNA: TGTGCCAGCAGGAACAGGGTCGGCACTGAAGCTTTCTTT. Translation: CASRNRVGTEAFF.

The chain has TRBV6-1 and TRBJ2-2; D may be TRBD2 (5 bases). CDR3 length: 15 amino acids. Germline-derived CDR1 and CDR2 are MNHNS and SASEGT. V lost 5 bases, J lost 2 bases, and 12 bases lay in between. DNA for the CDR3: TGTGCCAGCAGTCCGGAACTAGGCAACACCGGGGAGCTGTTTTTT. Protein product: CASSPELGNTGELFF.

The rearrangement joins TRBV14 to TRBJ2-1; 9 bases are shared with TRBD1. The CDR3 length is 14 residues. J was trimmed by 7 bases and V by 4 bases; bases with no gene match: 5. CDR1 SGHDN and CDR2 FVKESK come from the germline V gene. In DNA, the CDR3 is TGTGCCAGCAGCCTCTCCGGGACAGGGAATGAGCAGTTCTTC. Residues: CASSLSGTGNEQFF.

V is TRBV28 and J is TRBJ2-3; TRBD1 matches 9 bases. Trimming removed 5 bases from V and 2 bases from J; junction bases left unmatched: 5. Germline V gene lookup returns CDR1 MDHEN and CDR2 SYDVKM. The CDR3 runs 15 residues. Written as DNA, the CDR3 is TGTGCCAGCAGTCTCGGACAGGGGACCACAGATACGCAGTATTTT. Its translation is CASSLGQGTTDTQYF.

The V gene is TRBV7-8, the J gene TRBJ2-1; tentatively, D is TRBD1 (5 bases). Germline lookup yields CDR1 SGHVS and CDR2 FQNEAQ. V was clipped by 0 bases and J by 4 bases, with 13 bases between them. The CDR3 has 16 amino acids. The CDR3 DNA is TGTGCCAGCAGCTTAGCGCGGACAAACACATACAATGAGCAGTTCTTC. Its translation is CASSLARTNTYNEQFF.